Listed here are 14 T cell receptor beta chains from one sample, sequenced in a study of blood T cells in healthy people across ages. It was with a sample-barcoded 5' primer and a J-beta primer mix that a second PCR of roughly 7 to 12 cycles was run. One entry per CDR3 protein, called by TCRdb with MiXCR from the 5' RACE reads. The sample records over a million distinct CDR3 sequences, 35% to 45% being singletons. The sample was blood. The source is a woman between 18 and 29 years old in good health.

This clonotype was detected a few times. The rearrangement joins TRBV10-3 to TRBJ1-1; D not resolved. The V and J ends lost 0 bases and 8 bases respectively, with 16 bases between them. The CDR3 runs 15 residues. Looked up from germline, CDR1 is ENHRY and CDR2 is SYGVKD. The CDR3 DNA reads TGTGCCATCAGTGAGTCTAATCTTGGGGAAAAGGAAGCTTTCTTT. Translation: CAISESNLGEKEAFF.

This sequence joins TRBV5-1 and TRBJ2-1; TRBD1 matches 8 bases. With 4 bases clipped from V and 4 bases from J, the junction kept 10 bases outside the gene matches. This CDR3 comprises 16 residues. Germline CDR1 is SGHRS and CDR2 is YFSETQ. This CDR3 reads CASSLTTGVAYNEQFF. The CDR3 bases are TGCGCCAGCAGCCTCACGACAGGGGTAGCATACAATGAGCAGTTCTTC.

This clonotype showed up just once. The chain links TRBV14 to TRBJ2-1; no firm D call. CDR1 is SGHDN, CDR2 FVKESK, per germline. There are 11 residues in the CDR3. Deletions cut 1 base from V and 15 bases from J, with 10 bases between. In DNA, the CDR3 is TGTGCCAGCAGCCAAGGACGAAATCCGTTCTTC. Its protein is CASSQGRNPFF.

This clonotype was observed many times. This chain links TRBV12-5 with TRBJ2-3; 7 bases are shared with TRBD1. The trim removed 7 bases at V and 2 bases at J, leaving 6 bases unmatched. Looked up from germline, CDR1 is LGHNT and CDR2 is FRNRAP. The CDR3 spans 14 residues. CDR3 loop: CASAKKGATDTQYF. The CDR3 DNA follows: TGTGCTAGTGCTAAGAAGGGGGCCACAGATACGCAGTATTTT. The whole variable domain, filled in from reference TRBV12-5 and TRBJ2-3, reads DARVTQTPRHKVTEMGQEVTMRCQPILGHNTVFWYRQTMMQGLELLAYFRNRAPLDDSGMPKDRFSAEMPDATLATLKIQPSEPRDSAVYFCASAKKGATDTQYFGPGTRLTVL.

This clonotype was recorded a few times. This chain joins TRBV3-1 and TRBJ1-6; D might be TRBD1 (5 bases). The V gene's germline CDR1 is LGHDT and CDR2 YNNKEL (reference sequence). Trimming removed 1 base at V and 8 bases at J, with 27 bases between. This CDR3 has 20 amino acids. CDR3 region: CASSQGILPRGRHRHSPLHF. The CDR3 DNA reads TGTGCCAGCAGCCAAGGTATCCTACCCCGGGGACGGCATCGCCATTCACCCCTCCACTTT.

The CDR3 loop is CASSLSGTKNTEAFF. CDR3 bases: TGTGCCAGCTCACTATCCGGGACCAAGAACACTGAAGCTTTCTTT. V is TRBV18 and J is TRBJ1-1; tentative D call: TRBD1 (5 bases). The germline CDR1 and CDR2 sequences are KGHSH and LQKENI. Trimming cost V 4 bases and J 1 base, with 13 bases left between them. The CDR3 is 15 residues long.

A word on this clonotype: The junction differs from germline at one of its ends, possibly a read error. The genes are TRBV4-1 and TRBJ1-2; weak D call: TRBD1 (6 bases). The CDR3 consists of 16 residues. Germline V gene sequence: CDR1 MGHRA, CDR2 YSYEKL. The CDR3 bases are TGCGCCAGCAGCCAACCAAAGCGGGGGCGCTCCGATGGCTACTCCTTC. This codes for CASSQPKRGRSDGYSF.

This clonotype was seen ten or more times. This rearrangement joins TRBV24-1 to TRBJ2-1, with 11 bases matching TRBD2. Germline loops: CDR1 KGHDR, CDR2 SFDVKD. The CDR3 spans 14 residues. V shed 7 bases and J 6 bases; nucleotides not matched to a gene: 4. The CDR3: CATSRLAGTNEQFF. As DNA, the CDR3 is TGTGCCACCAGCCGACTAGCGGGAACCAATGAGCAGTTCTTC.

The chain combines TRBV29-1 with TRBJ2-5, with a weak D call TRBD1 (6 bases). The tail of the sequence fits TRBJ2-7 better, so the J call may be wrong. Germline CDR1 and CDR2: SQVTM and ANQGSEA. The CDR3 runs 17 residues. The CDR3 is CSVEGLAAKGDPYEQYF. In DNA, the CDR3 is TGCAGCGTTGAAGGATTAGCAGCAAAGGGGGACCCATACGAGCAGTACTTC.

This chain links TRBV7-9 with TRBJ2-1; 12 bases fit TRBD2. V shed 5 bases and J 6 bases; nucleotides not matched to a gene: 17. CDR3 size: 19 residues. Germline V gives CDR1 SEHNR, CDR2 FQNEAQ (reference sequence). The CDR3 loop reads CASSRIIRLAGDHRNEQFF. CDR3 nucleotides: TGTGCCAGCAGCCGTATAATTAGACTAGCGGGGGACCACCGCAATGAGCAGTTCTTC.

This chain joins TRBV5-1 and TRBJ1-1, with D possibly being TRBD1 (5 bases). CDR1 SGHRS and CDR2 YFSETQ come from the germline V gene. V was trimmed by 0 bases and J by 4 bases, leaving 10 bases between them. The CDR3 loop spans 14 amino acids. CDR3 protein: CASSLVGVATEAFF. The CDR3 DNA sequence: TGCGCCAGCAGCTTGGTGGGGGTGGCCACTGAAGCTTTCTTT. The full variable domain, completed using reference TRBV5-1 and TRBJ1-1, is KAGVTQTPRYLIKTRGQQVTLSCSPISGHRSVSWYQQTPGQGLQFLFEYFSETQRNKGNFPGRFSGRQFSNSRSEMNVSTLELGDSALYLCASSLVGVATEAFFGQGTRLTVV.

This chain connects TRBV5-6 to TRBJ2-1, with TRBD2 matching 7 bases. The CDR3 has 15 residues. With V trimmed by 3 bases and J by 6 bases, 9 bases remained unmatched. Germline V gives CDR1 SGHDT, CDR2 YYEEEE. The CDR3, as DNA: TGTGCCAGCAGCTGGGCCATGGGGGGGGGCAATGAGCAGTTCTTC. As protein: CASSWAMGGGNEQFF. Combining the CDR3 with reference TRBV5-6 and TRBJ2-1 gives the whole variable domain DAGVTQSPTHLIKTRGQQVTLRCSPKSGHDTVSWYQQALGQGPQFIFQYYEEEERQRGNFPDRFSGHQFPNYSSELNVNALLLGDSALYLCASSWAMGGGNEQFFGPGTRLTVL.

This clonotype was seen a handful of times. The V and J genes are TRBV20-1 and TRBJ2-3; 9 bases fit TRBD1. V lost 6 bases and J lost 2; bases outside the gene matches: 9. Germline lookup yields CDR1 DFQATT and CDR2 SNEGSKA (reference sequence). The CDR3 is 15 residues long. Here the CDR3 reads CSAPGDRGNTDTQYF. The CDR3 DNA reads as TGCAGTGCACCTGGCGACAGGGGGAACACAGATACGCAGTATTTT.

The chain recombines TRBV20-1 with TRBJ1-2; 11 bases agree with TRBD1. The CDR3 contains 16 residues. Trimming cost V 1 base and J 8 bases; bases outside gene matches: 12. Germline V gene lookup returns CDR1 DFQATT and CDR2 SNEGSKA (reference sequence). The CDR3 DNA reads as TGCAGTGCTAGAGCTATTATGAGGACAGGGGGCTTCGGCTACACCTTC. Translating it yields CSARAIMRTGGFGYTF.